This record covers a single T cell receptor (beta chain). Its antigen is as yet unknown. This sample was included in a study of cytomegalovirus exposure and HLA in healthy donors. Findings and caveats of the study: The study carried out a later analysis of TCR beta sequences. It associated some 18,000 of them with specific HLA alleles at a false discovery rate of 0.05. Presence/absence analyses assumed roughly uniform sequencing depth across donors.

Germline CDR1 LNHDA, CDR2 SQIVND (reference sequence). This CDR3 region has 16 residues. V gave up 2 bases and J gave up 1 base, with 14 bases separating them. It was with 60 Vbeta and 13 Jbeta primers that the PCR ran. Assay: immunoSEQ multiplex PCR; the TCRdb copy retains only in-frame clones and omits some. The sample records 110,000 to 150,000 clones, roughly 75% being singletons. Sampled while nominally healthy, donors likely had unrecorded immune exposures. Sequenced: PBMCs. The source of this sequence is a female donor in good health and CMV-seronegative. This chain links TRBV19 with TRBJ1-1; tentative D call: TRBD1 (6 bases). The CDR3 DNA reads TGTGCCAGTAGTATAATGTCGGCACAGGGGAACACTGAAGCTTTCTTT. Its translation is CASSIMSAQGNTEAFF.